The 27 T cell receptor beta chains below all came from one sample that was sequenced in a study of blood T cells in healthy people across ages. A sample-barcoded 5' primer and a J-beta primer mix were used in a second PCR of roughly 6 to 11 cycles. MiXCR was run by TCRdb on the 5' RACE reads, yielding one entry per CDR3 protein. The profile shows 1.2 million to 1.5 million distinct CDR3 sequences, 42% of them singletons. The sample comprised blood. The receptors were gathered from a woman aged 18-30 years in good health.

CDR3 nucleotides: TGTGCCAGCTCACCACCGTATACTGAAGCTTTCTTT. As protein: CASSPPYTEAFF. J is TRBJ1-1 and V is TRBV18; D remains unclear. Trimming removed 0 bases at V and 5 bases at J, with 4 bases between. This CDR3 is 12 amino acids long. The germline CDR1 and CDR2 sequences are KGHSH and LQKENI.

Concerning this clonotype: This sequence may be a read error, since a much larger clone differs from it by one base. The V and J genes are TRBV10-3 and TRBJ2-7; TRBD1 agrees at 7 bases. The CDR3 extends over 14 amino acids. The germline V gene has CDR1 ENHRY and CDR2 SYGVKD. The CDR3 region has the DNA TGTGCCATCAGACAGACAGGGACCAATGACGAGCTGTACTTC. Encoded protein: CAIRQTGTNDELYF.

The gene calls are TRBV24-1 and TRBJ1-2; 8 bases map to TRBD1. The germline gives CDR1 KGHDR, CDR2 SFDVKD. V was clipped by 2 bases and J by 4 bases; unmatched bases: 2. CDR3 length: 14 amino acids. The CDR3 loop is CATSDSGQGYGYTF. The CDR3 DNA sequence: TGTGCCACCAGTGATTCTGGACAGGGCTATGGCTACACCTTC.

This clonotype has only one observation. This chain connects TRBV5-6 to TRBJ2-3; D may be TRBD2 (5 bases). The CDR3 has 17 residues. Trimming removed 4 bases at V and 1 base at J, with 19 bases between. Germline lookup yields CDR1 SGHDT and CDR2 YYEEEE. The CDR3 DNA follows: TGTGCCAGCAGCACTCTAAGGACTGCGATCGGCACAGATACGCAGTATTTT. Encoded protein: CASSTLRTAIGTDTQYF. The whole variable domain, filled in from reference TRBV5-6 and TRBJ2-3, reads DAGVTQSPTHLIKTRGQQVTLRCSPKSGHDTVSWYQQALGQGPQFIFQYYEEEERQRGNFPDRFSGHQFPNYSSELNVNALLLGDSALYLCASSTLRTAIGTDTQYFGPGTRLTVL.

This clonotype was detected only a few times. V is TRBV3-1 and J is TRBJ2-7; D is possibly TRBD2 (6 bases). V lost 4 bases and J lost 3, with 28 bases in between. The CDR3 has 19 residues. Germline-derived CDR1 and CDR2 are LGHDT and YNNKEL (reference sequence). This CDR3 is CASSRRLVPDVPFVYEQYF. CDR3 sequence (DNA): TGTGCCAGCAGCCGCCGACTAGTCCCGGATGTACCCTTTGTCTACGAGCAGTACTTC.

This clonotype has just a few counts. This rearrangement joins TRBV6-1 to TRBJ2-2, with 7 bases matching TRBD2. There are 17 residues in the CDR3. The J segment lost 2 bases and the V segment lost 9 bases, leaving 15 bases of the junction unmatched. Germline V gene data show CDR1 as MNHNS and CDR2 as SASEGT. The CDR3: CASSFNLAGPNTGELFF. CDR3 nucleotides: TGTGCCAGTTCCTTTAACTTAGCGGGTCCAAACACCGGGGAGCTGTTTTTT.

The V and J genes are TRBV20-1 and TRBJ2-3; 9 bases are shared with TRBD2. CDR1 and CDR2 (germline): DFQATT, SNEGSKA (reference sequence). The CDR3 covers 14 residues. J gave up 5 bases and V 6 bases, and 9 bases lay outside the gene matches. CDR3 protein: CSALDLAGIDTQYF. DNA of the CDR3: TGCAGTGCCCTGGACCTAGCGGGAATAGATACGCAGTATTTT.

J is TRBJ1-1 and V is TRBV7-9; TRBD1 agrees at 9 bases. Per the germline V gene, CDR1 is SEHNR and CDR2 is FQNEAQ (reference sequence). The CDR3 totals 19 residues. The ends lost 4 bases at V and 3 bases at J; junction bases unmatched: 18. This CDR3 is CASSYQRTGGLKLDTEAFF. The DNA for the CDR3 is TGTGCCAGCAGCTACCAAAGAACAGGGGGCTTAAAATTGGACACTGAAGCTTTCTTT.

As concerns this clonotype: Germline and junction disagree at one end, which may indicate a read error. CDR3 DNA: TGCAGTGCTAGAGATAGCAGCACAGATTCGCAGTATTTT. Its protein product is CSARDSSTDSQYF. The V gene is TRBV20-1, the J gene TRBJ2-3; no definite D call. The CDR3 runs to 13 residues. The V gene's germline CDR1 is DFQATT and CDR2 SNEGSKA (reference sequence).

J is TRBJ2-5 and V is TRBV7-9; 9 bases agree with TRBD2. Germline V lookup: CDR1 SEHNR, CDR2 FQNEAQ (reference sequence). The CDR3 contains 15 residues. V trimming: 1 base; J trimming: 11 bases; junction bases outside the gene matches: 11. Here the CDR3 reads CASSLVAGVTNEQYF. DNA for the CDR3: TGTGCCAGCAGCTTAGTAGCGGGAGTTACTAATGAGCAGTACTTC. Full variable domain (missing parts from reference TRBV7-9 and TRBJ2-5): DTGVSQNPRHKITKRGQNVTFRCDPISEHNRLYWYRQTLGQGPEFLTYFQNEAQLEKSRLLSDRFSAERPKGSFSTLEIQRTEQGDSAMYLCASSLVAGVTNEQYFGPGTRLLVL.

The J gene is TRBJ1-1, the V gene TRBV10-3; TRBD1 is a possible D gene (5 bases). The germline CDR1 and CDR2 sequences are ENHRY and SYGVKD. The CDR3 is made up of 14 amino acids. The V gene lost 10 bases and the J gene lost 3 bases, with 18 bases spanning the gap. The CDR3 reads CATKTPGSDTEAFF. The CDR3 DNA is TGTGCCACTAAAACGCCAGGGAGTGACACTGAAGCTTTCTTT.

This clonotype was observed a single time. V gene TRBV5-1 combines with J gene TRBJ2-1, with TRBD2 identical over 9 bases. V lost 0 bases, J lost 1 base, and 8 bases stayed unmatched. CDR3 length: 18 amino acids. In germline, CDR1 is SGHRS, CDR2 YFSETQ. CDR3 amino acids: CASSLEGAGGPSYNEQFF. CDR3 in DNA: TGCGCCAGCAGCTTGGAGGGAGCGGGAGGACCTTCCTACAATGAGCAGTTCTTC.

A few counts support this clonotype. This rearrangement joins TRBV3-1 to TRBJ1-1, with D maybe TRBD1 (6 bases). V was trimmed by 1 base and J by 0 bases, leaving 12 bases between them. The length of the CDR3 is 16 residues. Germline CDR1 is LGHDT and CDR2 is YNNKEL (reference sequence). In DNA, the CDR3 is TGTGCCAGCAGCCAAGCAGGGGCCAGGATGAACACTGAAGCTTTCTTT. Protein: CASSQAGARMNTEAFF.

This clonotype was seen a handful of times. This chain connects TRBV20-1 to TRBJ2-3; D is undetermined. The CDR3 runs 14 residues. V lost 1 base, J lost 1 base, and 9 bases lay in between. From germline, CDR1 is DFQATT and CDR2 SNEGSKA (reference sequence). DNA of the CDR3: TGCAGTGCTAGAGGAGCGACCGGCACAGATACGCAGTATTTT. Translated, it gives CSARGATGTDTQYF.

V gene TRBV7-2 combines with J gene TRBJ1-5; D ambiguous. The germline CDR1 and CDR2 sequences are SGHTA and FQGNSA. The CDR3 contains 15 residues. V was pared by 0 bases and J by 3 bases, with 9 bases between. This chain's CDR3 is CASSLAPQDNQPQHF. As DNA, the CDR3 is TGTGCCAGCAGCTTAGCCCCCCAGGACAATCAGCCCCAGCATTTT.

The chain joins TRBV5-1 to TRBJ1-2, with TRBD1 identical over 9 bases. Germline V gene lookup returns CDR1 SGHRS and CDR2 YFSETQ. The V segment lost 5 bases and the J segment 1 base; nucleotides outside the gene matches: 6. The CDR3 contains 15 residues. This CDR3 is CASRYRDRDNYGYTF. The CDR3 DNA follows: TGCGCCAGCAGATATCGGGACAGGGATAACTATGGCTACACCTTC. Variable domain in full (rest from reference TRBV5-1 and TRBJ1-2): KAGVTQTPRYLIKTRGQQVTLSCSPISGHRSVSWYQQTPGQGLQFLFEYFSETQRNKGNFPGRFSGRQFSNSRSEMNVSTLELGDSALYLCASRYRDRDNYGYTFGSGTRLTVV.

In its sample, this clonotype was seen a few times. This chain links TRBV4-1 with TRBJ2-1, with TRBD1 as a possible D gene (6 bases). Germline CDR1 is MGHRA and CDR2 is YSYEKL. V lost 3 bases and J 4 bases, leaving 10 bases between the germline ends. The CDR3 contains 14 residues. CDR3 in amino acids: CASSQDRDYNEQFF. In DNA form, the CDR3 reads TGCGCCAGCAGCCAGGACAGAGATTACAATGAGCAGTTCTTC.

This clonotype has a handful of counts. The rearrangement links TRBV29-1 to TRBJ2-7; 9 bases map to TRBD1. The germline V gene encodes CDR1 SQVTM and CDR2 ANQGSEA. The length of the CDR3 is 13 residues. Unmatched junction bases numbered 6, after V lost 6 bases and J lost 3 bases. Here the CDR3 DNA reads TGCAGCGTCACGACAGGGGGGTTCTACGAGCAGTACTTC. It is translated as CSVTTGGFYEQYF.

V gene TRBV10-3 combines with J gene TRBJ2-7; D not certain. V was cut by 6 bases and J by 3 bases, with 15 bases left in between. Germline loops: CDR1 ENHRY, CDR2 SYGVKD. This CDR3 has 14 residues. CDR3 sequence (DNA): TGTGCCATCAGCCCCGCGGCCGCGGTCTACGAGCAGTACTTC. Translation: CAISPAAAVYEQYF.

V is TRBV27 and J is TRBJ2-1; 8 nucleotides agree with TRBD2. This CDR3 region has 17 residues. With 5 bases clipped from V and 6 bases from J, the junction kept 15 bases outside the gene matches. Germline V gene data show CDR1 as MNHEY and CDR2 as SMNVEV (reference sequence). This chain's CDR3 is CASSRPRSGSSLNEQFF. In nucleotides, the CDR3 is TGTGCCAGCAGTCGACCCCGAAGCGGGAGTTCCCTCAATGAGCAGTTCTTC.

The chain is built from TRBV5-1 and TRBJ1-5; possibly TRBD1 for D (5 bases). Per the germline V gene, CDR1 is SGHRS and CDR2 is YFSETQ. The germline V and J ends were trimmed by 2 bases and 0 bases, with 18 bases remaining between them. The CDR3 spans 18 residues. The CDR3 spells CASSFGGTDLDSNQPQHF. The CDR3 DNA sequence: TGCGCCAGCAGCTTTGGCGGGACCGATCTAGATAGCAATCAGCCCCAGCATTTT.

The chain has TRBV5-5 and TRBJ2-3; 7 bases agree with TRBD2. The CDR3 is 14 residues long. CDR1 is SGHKS, CDR2 YYEKEE, per germline (reference sequence). V gave up 2 bases and J gave up 2 bases; unmatched junction bases: 2. The CDR3 loop is CASSFRDYTDTQYF. CDR3 sequence (DNA): TGTGCCAGCAGCTTCCGGGACTACACAGATACGCAGTATTTT.

For the CDR3, the DNA is TGCAGCGCCGGACAGGGGATAGAGACCCAGTACTTC. Protein sequence: CSAGQGIETQYF. The chain joins TRBV29-1 to TRBJ2-5; 9 bases map to TRBD1. CDR3 size: 12 residues. Germline loops: CDR1 SQVTM, CDR2 ANQGSEA. The J segment lost 4 bases and the V segment lost 7 bases, leaving 4 bases of the junction unmatched.

The rearrangement joins TRBV19 to TRBJ2-7; no definite D call. The CDR3 runs 13 residues. V lost 10 bases to trimming and J lost 5 bases, with 18 bases between them. CDR1 and CDR2 from the germline V gene are LNHDA and SQIVND (reference sequence). The CDR3, as DNA: TGTGCCACCCGGACCAGTTCTTACCACGAGCAGTACTTC. Amino acids: CATRTSSYHEQYF.

This clonotype has just a few counts. The genes are TRBV30 and TRBJ2-4; the D gene is possibly TRBD1 (6 bases). The J call may not be correct, given that the DNA end is closer to TRBJ2-7. This CDR3 region has 16 residues. Germline V gene data show CDR1 as GTSNPN and CDR2 as SVGIG (reference sequence). The CDR3 DNA reads TGTGCCTGGACTGGGGGCCCCGGGACCAACCTATACGAGCAGTACTTC. Translated: CAWTGGPGTNLYEQYF.

The table lists this clonotype with a few counts. The genes are TRBV7-6 and TRBJ2-7; TRBD2 matches 12 bases. CDR3 length: 18 residues. CDR1 SGHVS and CDR2 FNYEAQ come from the germline V gene. V dropped 5 bases and J dropped 2; count of bases not matched to a gene: 13. The CDR3 is CASSTEMTGLAGPYEQYF. CDR3 nucleotides: TGTGCCAGCAGCACCGAGATGACGGGACTAGCGGGTCCCTACGAGCAGTACTTC.

This sequence joins TRBV3-1 and TRBJ2-5, with a tentative D call TRBD1 (5 bases). This CDR3 has 13 residues. Germline CDR1 LGHDT, CDR2 YNNKEL (reference sequence). Trimming left V 8 bases short and J 5 bases short, with 15 bases between. The DNA for the CDR3 is TGTGCCAGCGGATCTTCAGGGCAGGAGACCCAGTACTTC. This gives the protein CASGSSGQETQYF.